A selection of T cell receptor beta chains follows, all from one sample in a study of cytomegalovirus exposure and HLA in healthy donors. TCRdb's table, derived via immunoSEQ multiplex PCR, lists solely in-frame clones and lacks some. The data include around 97,000 clones; the top ten clones carry 3.5%. The sequencing sample was made of PBMCs. The receptor set was obtained from a man aged 35 to 55 in good health and CMV-seronegative. CDR3s include the opening cysteine and the closing phenylalanine or tryptophan.

j_gene	v_gene	len	CDR3aa
TRBJ1-2	TRBV5-6	14	CASSLRGRGKGYTF
TRBJ1-2	TRBV7-8	15	CASSQYGTGDYGYTF
TRBJ2-5	TRBV5-1	16	CASSLVGTVGGETQYF
TRBJ1-5	TRBV7-2	14	CASSLSQGQQPQHF
TRBJ2-7	TRBV27	14	CASRASGGPYEQYF
TRBJ2-5	TRBV10-3	17	CAISESQGLAGGETQYF
TRBJ2-7	TRBV27	15	CASSLQGGGSYEQYF
TRBJ1-1	TRBV4-3	15	CASSQDSGGRTEAFF
TRBJ2-2	TRBV10-1	15	CASSKLAGYTGELFF
TRBJ2-1	TRBV6-5	16	CASSYGKTGAGNEQFF
.	TRBV28	15	CASTDGLAGADEQYF
TRBJ2-2	TRBV6-6	15	CASSSPTANTGELFF
TRBJ2-2	TRBV11-2	16	CASSRTLAPRTGELFF
TRBJ2-2	TRBV5-3	17	CARSLEERITNTGELFF
TRBJ1-5	TRBV27	14	CASSSGQRHQPQHF
TRBJ2-7	TRBV10-3	14	CAISAATGSSEQYF
TRBJ1-1	TRBV9	15	CASSATGFVNTEAFF
TRBJ1-5	TRBV6-5	13	CASSYSLSQPQHF
TRBJ1-1	TRBV18	13	CASSRGTGPEAFF
TRBJ2-7	TRBV10-1	15	CASSESRQGGHEQYF
TRBJ1-2	TRBV28	15	CASGIPTGATYGYTF
TRBJ2-3	TRBV18	14	CASSPPAVTDTQYF